This entry is about one T cell receptor (beta chain). The sample comes from a study of T cells after yellow fever vaccination. Trimming cost V 1 base and J 0 bases, with 11 bases left between them. The CDR3 is 17 amino acids. CDR1 and CDR2 from the germline V gene are SGHRS and YFSETQ. TCRdb recomputed calls from the 5' RACE reads with MiXCR, one row per CDR3 protein. The sample includes 350,000 to 450,000 distinct CDR3 sequences, roughly 6.2% seen only once; the top ten take roughly 15%. The chain joins TRBV5-1 to TRBJ2-6; the D is unclear. The sequence was obtained from a man aged 25-45 years who received the YFV17D yellow fever vaccine. The material sequenced was PBMCs, taken 5 days after the yellow fever booster vaccination. The CDR3 region is CASSLNFVNSGANVLTF. In DNA, the CDR3 is TGCGCCAGCAGCTTGAATTTCGTGAACTCTGGGGCCAACGTCCTGACTTTC.